The present T cell receptor beta chain was sequenced within a study of tumor-infiltrating lymphocytes in primary liver carcinoma. About the research overall: Productive TCRbeta read counts per sample ran from roughly 3.7 to 6.8 million and were similar across tissue types.

Findings and limits, study-wide: No more than about 8-24% of top clones could be seen in all five tumor regions.

In this sample, this clonotype is medium-sized. Its antigen is unidentified. Scientists recovered RNA and DNA together from around 20-30 mg of unsorted bulk tissue. The patients lived with chronic HBV infection and had not yet received any treatment. Tumors were each sampled at five separate regions. The input was approximately 0.45 ug total RNA; TCR beta cDNA was made from it with a constant-region primer. Three nested multiplex PCR rounds, a slightly modified ARM-PCR, produced the libraries for TCR beta. Each CDR3 protein is one row after TCRdb ran MiXCR on the multiplex PCR reads. The sample comprises some 32,000 distinct CDR3 sequences, 70% to 80% of which are singletons, and around 33% rests with the top ten. This clonotype was sampled from a man aged 40-50 years with primary liver carcinoma and hepatitis B virus infection. Sequencing used liver tumor tissue from sampling region 5. The subset: tumor region T5, tumor centre.

The CDR3 loop is CSVEDSFYGELFF. Here the CDR3 DNA reads TGCAGCGTTGAAGATAGTTTCTACGGGGAGCTGTTTTTT. The chain links TRBV29-1 to TRBJ2-2; D unclear. The germline V gene encodes CDR1 SQVTM and CDR2 ANQGSEA. The CDR3 runs to 13 residues. V lost 0 bases and J 7 bases, leaving 9 bases between the germline ends.